This passage covers 7 T cell receptor beta chains from one sample sequenced in a study of cytomegalovirus exposure and HLA in healthy donors. Amplification used 60 Vbeta primers and 13 Jbeta primers. The data were produced by immunoSEQ multiplex PCR, yet TCRdb's version contains in-frame clones alone and is incomplete. The table has 80,000 to 100,000 clones, about 81% seen once; the top ten hold about 4.9%. The material sequenced was PBMCs. The receptors shown here come from a man aged 35-49 years in good health and CMV-seropositive.

In nucleotides, the CDR3 is TGTGCCAGCAGTTCCCCGCGGGGAGGGGAAAATTCACCCCTCCACTTT. Protein: CASSSPRGGENSPLHF. This sequence joins TRBV6-5 and TRBJ1-6; TRBD1 might be the D (5 bases). The germline V gene encodes CDR1 MNHEY and CDR2 SVGAGI. This CDR3 comprises 16 residues. V was cut by 4 bases and J by 7 bases, with 17 bases left in between.

This sequence joins TRBV2 and TRBJ1-2, with a possible D match to TRBD1 (5 bases). The CDR3 totals 15 residues. The V end was cut by 4 bases, the J end by 0 bases, with 12 bases between. Germline CDR1 and CDR2: SNHLY and FYNNEI. The CDR3, as DNA: TGTGCCAGCAGTGCCTTGACAGCAGCTAACTATGGCTACACCTTC. Encoded protein: CASSALTAANYGYTF.

This clone was seen once. The rearrangement uses TRBV5-5 and TRBJ1-1, with 7 bases identical to TRBD1. CDR3 length: 14 residues. Germline V CDR1 and CDR2: SGHKS, YYEKEE (reference sequence). The trim removed 4 bases at V and 2 bases at J, leaving 5 bases unmatched. The CDR3 here is CASSQGQLNTEAFF. The CDR3 nucleotides read TGTGCCAGCAGCCAGGGACAGCTAAACACTGAAGCTTTCTTT.

The chain combines TRBV6-5 with TRBJ1-2; 12 nucleotides align to TRBD1. The germline gives CDR1 MNHEY, CDR2 SVGAGI. This CDR3 is built from 14 residues. The V segment lost 6 bases and the J segment 3 bases; nucleotides outside the gene matches: 2. In nucleotides, the CDR3 is TGTGCCAGCAGGGGACAGGGGGCCGACTATGGCTACACCTTC. Protein sequence: CASRGQGADYGYTF.

V gene TRBV6-1 combines with J gene TRBJ2-1; a weak D match, TRBD2 (6 bases). CDR3 length equals 14 residues. V was trimmed by 4 bases and J by 5 bases, leaving 12 bases between them. Germline V lookup: CDR1 MNHNS, CDR2 SASEGT. CDR3 loop: CASSVSGVHNEQFF. The CDR3 bases are TGTGCCAGCAGTGTATCGGGGGTTCACAATGAGCAGTTCTTC.

The chain joins TRBV2 to TRBJ2-7, with D perhaps matching TRBD2 (5 bases). The CDR3 runs to 13 residues. Germline V gene lookup returns CDR1 SNHLY and CDR2 FYNNEI. The V end lost 9 bases, the J end lost 7 bases, and 19 bases lay between the germline ends. In nucleotides, the CDR3 is TGTGCCAGTCGCTTGACTACCCTGGGGGAGCAGTACTTC. Its translation: CASRLTTLGEQYF.

The genes are TRBV15 and TRBJ1-2; D gene uncertain. The V end was cut by 5 bases, the J end by 3 bases, with 13 bases between. The CDR3 is made up of 14 amino acids. From germline, CDR1 is LNHNV and CDR2 YYDKDF (reference sequence). CDR3 in amino acids: CATSGRRGHYGYTF. CDR3 coding DNA: TGTGCCACCAGCGGCCGCCGGGGTCACTATGGCTACACCTTC.